A single sample is the source of the 27 T cell receptor beta chains below, sequenced in a study of sequential checkpoint blockade in melanoma. Treatment of the sample: randomized to nivolumab then ipilimumab (arm A) or the reverse (arm B). Assay: immunoSEQ multiplex PCR; the TCRdb copy retains only in-frame clones and omits some. The table has some 11,000 clones, more than 25% seen once. The input for sequencing was tumor tissue (inferred from file names), taken from a patient given nivolumab and ipilimumab in sequence. The receptors derive from a human donor with melanoma.

By its share, this clone is medium-sized. The rearrangement links TRBV6-8 to TRBJ2-1; D ambiguous. The germline CDR1 and CDR2 sequences are MNHGY and SAAAGT. The V end lost 2 bases, the J end lost 1 base, and 9 bases lay between the germline ends. The CDR3 has 15 residues. CDR3 loop: CASSYVGGSYNEQFF. DNA of the CDR3: TGTGCCAGCAGTTACGTGGGTGGGTCCTACAATGAGCAGTTCTTC.

This clone was detected only a few times. The rearrangement uses TRBV11-3 and TRBJ2-5; 10 bases fit TRBD2. This CDR3 contains 15 residues. V lost 3 bases, J lost 5 bases, and 6 bases stayed unmatched. CDR1 is SGHNT, CDR2 YENEEA, per germline. The CDR3 coding sequence is TGTGCCAGCAGCTTTAAGCGGGGGGGCGTGGAGACCCAGTACTTC. Translation: CASSFKRGGVETQYF.

The V and J genes are TRBV19 and TRBJ2-2; D remains unclear. Germline V gene lookup returns CDR1 LNHDA and CDR2 SQIVND (reference sequence). This CDR3 region has 14 residues. With 10 bases removed from V and 0 bases from J, the gap between germline ends came to 12 bases. The CDR3 loop is CATRSTPNTGELFF. CDR3 in DNA: TGTGCCACCCGGTCGACCCCGAACACCGGGGAGCTGTTTTTT.

The V call is TRBV19, the J call TRBJ1-6, with D possibly matching TRBD1 (5 bases). The length of the CDR3 is 14 residues. Germline V lookup: CDR1 LNHDA, CDR2 SQIVND (reference sequence). V was cut by 5 bases and J by 8 bases, with 13 bases left in between. CDR3: CASSSDSDYSPLHF. DNA of the CDR3: TGTGCCAGTAGTTCTGACAGCGACTATTCACCCCTCCACTTT.

CDR3 bases: TGCAGCGTTGTACTAGCATCGGACTCCTACAATGAGCAGTTCTTC. Translating gives CSVVLASDSYNEQFF. This chain links TRBV29-1 with TRBJ2-1; D may be TRBD2 (6 bases). Trimming removed 4 bases from V and 0 bases from J, with 13 bases in between. CDR3 length: 15 amino acids. Germline V gene data show CDR1 as SQVTM and CDR2 as ANQGSEA.

The chain carries TRBV5-1 and TRBJ2-7, with 10 positions matching TRBD1. The CDR3 has 15 amino acids. Germline values: CDR1 SGHRS, CDR2 YFSETQ. The V and J ends lost 3 bases and 4 bases, in that order; junction bases with no gene match: 7. CDR3 loop: CASSSRQGARYEQYF. CDR3 bases: TGCGCCAGCAGCTCTAGACAGGGGGCGCGTTACGAGCAGTACTTC.

This clone has just a few counts. The chain has TRBV9 and TRBJ1-4; D is perhaps TRBD1 (6 bases). Germline V gene data show CDR1 as SGDLS and CDR2 as YYNGEE. V shed 3 bases and J shed 0 bases, with 15 bases lying between them. The CDR3 spans 17 residues. CDR3 nucleotide sequence: TGTGCCAGCAGCGCATACAGGGAGGCTACAACTAATGAAAAACTGTTTTTT. It yields the protein CASSAYREATTNEKLFF.

By share, this clone ranks as medium-sized. The chain recombines TRBV19 with TRBJ1-1; D is uncertain. The length of the CDR3 is 13 residues. The V end was cut by 5 bases, the J end by 1 base, with 8 bases between. Germline V gene sequence: CDR1 LNHDA, CDR2 SQIVND (reference sequence). The CDR3 region is CASSLYRNTEAFF. CDR3 DNA: TGTGCCAGTAGTCTATACAGGAACACTGAAGCTTTCTTT.

This clone was seen a handful of times. CDR3 sequence (DNA): TGTGCCAGCAGAGTCACAGGGGTCAATCAGCCCCAGCATTTT. This codes for CASRVTGVNQPQHF. The rearrangement links TRBV28 to TRBJ1-5; 7 positions match TRBD1. V trimming: 6 bases; J trimming: 3 bases; junction bases outside the gene matches: 5. This CDR3 has 14 residues. Germline loops: CDR1 MDHEN, CDR2 SYDVKM.

The chain is built from TRBV19 and TRBJ1-3; D may be TRBD1 (5 bases). This CDR3 contains 15 residues. Trimming removed 7 bases from V and 3 bases from J, with 16 bases in between. Germline loops: CDR1 LNHDA, CDR2 SQIVND (reference sequence). DNA of the CDR3: TGTGCCAGTAAATTGGGACGAGAGAATGGAAACACCATATATTTT. Amino acids: CASKLGRENGNTIYF.

The chain links TRBV6-8 to TRBJ2-2; tentative D call: TRBD1 (6 bases). Between the trimmed V and J ends, which lost 6 bases and 7 bases, there was a span of 18 bases. The length of the CDR3 is 15 residues. Germline CDR1 and CDR2: MNHGY and SAAAGT. Here the CDR3 reads CASRNPTGMVGELFF. CDR3 sequence (DNA): TGTGCCAGCAGGAACCCAACAGGGATGGTCGGGGAGCTGTTTTTT.

This chain links TRBV6-8 with TRBJ1-5, with TRBD1 as a possible D gene (5 bases). Deletions cut 2 bases from V and 1 base from J, with 6 bases between. The germline V gene has CDR1 MNHGY and CDR2 SAAAGT. CDR3 size: 14 residues. In DNA, the CDR3 is TGTGCCAGCAGTTACCGGGACAGCAATCAGCCCCAGCATTTT. It is translated as CASSYRDSNQPQHF.

The V and J genes are TRBV25-1 and TRBJ1-2, with a weak D call TRBD1 (6 bases). The length of the CDR3 is 12 residues. Trimming removed 11 bases from V and 7 bases from J, with 17 bases in between. Germline V lookup: CDR1 MGHDK, CDR2 SYGVNS. This CDR3 is CAGQSGEGGYTF. Written as DNA, the CDR3 is TGTGCCGGCCAATCAGGGGAGGGTGGCTACACCTTC.

This clone was seen a few times. The chain has TRBV1 and TRBJ2-1; TRBD2 reflects the table's D call only, with no check against the DNA. TRBV1 is marked as a pseudogene. The CDR3 is made up of 15 amino acids. The CDR3 region is CASSQYGGSYNEQFF. As DNA, the CDR3 is TGCGCCAGCAGCCAATACGGGGGATCCTACAATGAGCAGTTCTTC.

The chain links TRBV6-7 to TRBJ1-2, with a possible D match to TRBD1 (6 bases). TRBV6-7 is flagged as an ORF with uncertain function. This CDR3 comprises 11 residues. V lost 6 bases to trimming and J lost 6 bases, with 8 bases between them. The CDR3 reads CASRYRDGYTF. CDR3 nucleotides: TGTGCCAGCAGATACAGGGATGGCTACACCTTC.

As DNA, the CDR3 is TGTGCCAGCAGCCCCTTGACGACAGGGTTTCAGCCCCAGCATTTT. It specifies CASSPLTTGFQPQHF. The rearrangement joins TRBV11-3 to TRBJ1-5; 7 positions agree with TRBD1. Germline V lookup: CDR1 SGHNT, CDR2 YENEEA. The junction had 10 bases not matched to a gene; V was cut back by 5 bases and J by 6 bases. There are 15 residues in the CDR3.

This clone was counted only a few times. This chain connects TRBV15 to TRBJ1-6; 8 bases fit TRBD1. Trimming took 2 bases from V and 9 from J; bases not matched to a gene: 6. Germline CDR1 LNHNV, CDR2 YYDKDF (reference sequence). This CDR3 contains 15 residues. The CDR3 is CATSRQDRGLSPLHF. The CDR3 region has the DNA TGTGCCACCAGCAGACAAGACAGGGGTCTTTCACCCCTCCACTTT.

The chain recombines TRBV6-8 with TRBJ2-1, with D unclear. This CDR3 is 12 amino acids long. Trimming shortened V by 10 bases and J by 3 bases, and 10 bases separated the two germline ends. CDR1 is MNHGY and CDR2 is SAAAGT in the germline V gene. The CDR3, as DNA: TGTGCCACGATGACCGGCTACAATGAGCAGTTCTTC. It encodes CATMTGYNEQFF.

This clone was counted only a few times. This rearrangement joins TRBV6-8 to TRBJ2-3, with TRBD2 identical over 7 bases. The V gene's germline CDR1 is MNHGY and CDR2 SAAAGT. CDR3 length: 16 residues. The junction had 9 bases not matched to a gene; V was cut back by 4 bases and J by 2 bases. CDR3 region: CASSSFGGYDTDTQYF. CDR3 bases: TGTGCCAGCAGTTCCTTCGGGGGGTACGACACAGATACGCAGTATTTT.

The rearrangement uses TRBV6-8 and TRBJ2-2, with no clear D. The CDR3 has 16 amino acids. Germline CDR1 and CDR2: MNHGY and SAAAGT. V was pared by 0 bases and J by 3 bases, with 11 bases between. Here the CDR3 DNA reads TGTGCCAGCAGTTACTCGACGGCCAGATACACCGGGGAGCTGTTTTTT. It yields the protein CASSYSTARYTGELFF.

This clone was found a few times. The chain is built from TRBV7-4 and TRBJ2-7, with 8 bases aligning to TRBD1. J lost 5 bases, V lost 3 bases, and 3 bases had no gene match. In germline, CDR1 is SGHVT, CDR2 SQSDAQ. CDR3 length: 13 residues. The CDR3 DNA reads as TGTGCCAGCAGCTTCGGACAGGGAGACGAGCAGTACTTC. Protein: CASSFGQGDEQYF.

This clone came up a few times. The genes are TRBV11-3 and TRBJ1-4, with D maybe TRBD1 (5 bases). The CDR3 loop spans 15 amino acids. Germline loops: CDR1 SGHNT, CDR2 YENEEA. V was shortened by 0 bases and J by 6 bases, with 11 bases between the two germline ends. CDR3 sequence (DNA): TGTGCCAGCAGCTTAGACGGAGGGGATGATGAAAAACTGTTTTTT. Its translation is CASSLDGGDDEKLFF.

This clone appeared a few times. This chain's CDR3 is CASSLRFGQGARDTQYF. For the CDR3, the DNA is TGCGCCAGCAGCTTGAGGTTTGGACAGGGGGCGAGAGATACGCAGTATTTT. The chain is built from TRBV5-1 and TRBJ2-3, with 11 bases aligning to TRBD1. This CDR3 is built from 17 residues. Looked up from germline, CDR1 is SGHRS and CDR2 is YFSETQ. V lost 1 base to trimming and J lost 5 bases; unmatched junction nucleotides: 9.

This clone has just a few counts. The chain uses TRBV30 and TRBJ1-1; 7 bases match TRBD1. The length of the CDR3 is 14 residues. Germline CDR1 GTSNPN, CDR2 SVGIG (reference sequence). Trimming cost V 4 bases and J 6 bases; bases outside gene matches: 11. CDR3 coding DNA: TGTGCCTGGAACGACGCGACAGGGACGGCTGAAGCTTTCTTT. This encodes CAWNDATGTAEAFF.

The CDR3 bases are TGTGCCAGCGGTGACAGTTTAATAGGGGGCACTGAAAATAATTCACCCCTCCACTTT. Amino acids: CASGDSLIGGTENNSPLHF. The V gene is TRBV6-8, the J gene TRBJ1-6, with 7 bases matching TRBD1. The CDR3 is made up of 19 amino acids. With 8 bases clipped from V and 5 bases from J, the junction kept 21 bases outside the gene matches. Germline-derived CDR1 and CDR2 are MNHGY and SAAAGT.

This clone was found many times. This chain joins TRBV11-3 and TRBJ2-2; 8 bases line up with TRBD1. The CDR3 totals 17 residues. After removal of 4 bases from V and 2 bases from J, the junction contained 9 bases not matched to a gene. Germline lookup yields CDR1 SGHNT and CDR2 YENEEA. CDR3 in amino acids: CASSWTGQSQNTGELFF. As DNA, the CDR3 is TGTGCCAGCAGCTGGACAGGGCAATCCCAAAACACCGGGGAGCTGTTTTTT.

In its sample, this clone was seen many times. The gene calls are TRBV11-3 and TRBJ1-2, with 8 bases fitting TRBD1. Trimming cost V 5 bases and J 4 bases; bases outside gene matches: 6. CDR1 and CDR2 (germline): SGHNT, YENEEA. The CDR3 consists of 14 residues. CDR3 nucleotide sequence: TGTGCCAGCAGCCCGGGACAGGTGGGCTATGGCTACACCTTC. As protein: CASSPGQVGYGYTF.